The 22 T cell receptor beta chains reported below all come from one sample, sequenced in a study of blood T cell repertoires in COVID-19. Profiled with immunoSEQ multiplex PCR; TCRdb holds only in-frame clones, not every one. This table has 150,000 to 200,000 clones, roughly nine tenths appearing once. The sequencing sample was made of peripheral blood. The receptor source for this set is a man in his sixties with active or convalescent COVID-19.

This rearrangement joins TRBV29-1 to TRBJ1-2; D gene ambiguous. This CDR3 has 12 amino acids. The ends were cut back, 4 bases at V and 2 bases at J, with 8 bases in the middle. Germline assignment: CDR1 SQVTM and CDR2 ANQGSEA. The CDR3 nucleotides are TGCAGCGTTGTTAGCCTCAACTATGGCTACACCTTC. Translation: CSVVSLNYGYTF.

The chain joins TRBV11-2 to TRBJ1-5; D not certain. Trimming pared 0 bases from V and 3 bases from J, leaving 6 bases between. The CDR3 is 14 amino acids. Germline CDR1 is SGHAT and CDR2 is FQNNGV. The CDR3 region has the DNA TGTGCCAGCAGCTTAGATTCTTCCAATCAGCCCCAGCATTTT. This translates into CASSLDSSNQPQHF.

The V and J genes are TRBV10-3 and TRBJ1-1; a possible D gene is TRBD1 (6 bases). The germline gives CDR1 ENHRY, CDR2 SYGVKD. Trimming pared 0 bases from V and 4 bases from J, leaving 9 bases between. This CDR3 region has 14 residues. The CDR3 protein is CAISESMGATEAFF. In DNA form, the CDR3 reads TGTGCCATCAGTGAGTCGATGGGGGCCACTGAAGCTTTCTTT.

The J gene is TRBJ2-5, the V gene TRBV7-7; 10 bases line up with TRBD2. This CDR3 contains 16 residues. CDR1 SSHAT and CDR2 FNYEAQ come from the germline V gene (reference sequence). The trim removed 2 bases at V and 1 base at J, leaving 4 bases unmatched. DNA for the CDR3: TGTGCCAGCAGCTTACATGGACTAGCGGTCCAAGAGACCCAGTACTTC. It encodes CASSLHGLAVQETQYF.

CDR3 in DNA: TGTGCCACCAGCAGAGATCTGATTAGCGGGGGAGAGACCCAGTACTTC. Protein product: CATSRDLISGGETQYF. This chain joins TRBV15 and TRBJ2-5; TRBD2 matches at 9 bases. CDR1 and CDR2 from the germline V gene are LNHNV and YYDKDF (reference sequence). The J segment lost 4 bases and the V segment lost 0 bases, leaving 6 bases of the junction unmatched. This CDR3 spans 16 amino acids. Together with reference TRBV15 and TRBJ2-5, the CDR3 gives the full variable domain: DAMVIQNPRYQVTQFGKPVTLSCSQTLNHNVMYWYQQKSSQAPKLLFHYYDKDFNNEADTPDNFQSRRPNTSFCFLDIRSPGLGDTAMYLCATSRDLISGGETQYFGPGTRLLVL.

This chain uses TRBV19 with TRBJ2-7, with D tentatively TRBD2 (6 bases). V gave up 3 bases and J gave up 5 bases, with 11 bases separating them. CDR1 LNHDA and CDR2 SQIVND come from the germline V gene (reference sequence). CDR3 length equals 13 residues. The CDR3 DNA follows: TGTGCCAGTAGTATCGGAGGGATGAACGAGCAGTACTTC. Translating it yields CASSIGGMNEQYF.

The rearrangement joins TRBV19 to TRBJ1-1, with 11 nucleotides matching TRBD1. Losses at the gene ends were 7 bases for V and 5 bases for J; bases not matched to a gene: 3. This CDR3 spans 13 amino acids. CDR1 LNHDA and CDR2 SQIVND come from the germline V gene (reference sequence). The CDR3: CASKDRGLTEAFF. DNA for the CDR3: TGTGCCAGTAAGGACAGGGGGCTTACTGAAGCTTTCTTT.

The V and J genes are TRBV27 and TRBJ1-4; 10 bases match TRBD1. V lost 4 bases, J lost 10 bases, and 24 bases stayed unmatched. This CDR3 has 20 amino acids. The germline gives CDR1 MNHEY, CDR2 SMNVEV (reference sequence). The DNA for the CDR3 is TGTGCCAGCAGTTCGGGAGAGACCGGGACAGGGGCCGTTCTTCGGGGAAAACTGTTTTTT. This sequence encodes CASSSGETGTGAVLRGKLFF.

The gene calls are TRBV7-9 and TRBJ1-2, with D perhaps matching TRBD1 (5 bases). The V end was cut by 5 bases, the J end by 3 bases, with 16 bases between. This CDR3 has 15 residues. The germline CDR1 and CDR2 sequences are SEHNR and FQNEAQ (reference sequence). The CDR3 sequence is CASSRGRGSDYGYTF. The DNA of the CDR3 is TGTGCCAGCAGCAGGGGTCGAGGGTCGGACTATGGCTACACCTTC.

The gene calls are TRBV19 and TRBJ1-2; weak D call: TRBD1 (5 bases). Trimming left V 7 bases short and J 3 bases short, with 18 bases between. Germline CDR1 LNHDA, CDR2 SQIVND (reference sequence). CDR3 length: 15 residues. CDR3 sequence: CASTLGPRVDYGYTF. Written as DNA, the CDR3 is TGTGCCAGTACCCTAGGACCCAGGGTTGACTATGGCTACACCTTC.

V usage is TRBV18 and J usage is TRBJ2-3; D is uncertain. V was trimmed by 3 bases and J by 6 bases, leaving 10 bases between them. The length of the CDR3 is 13 residues. In germline, CDR1 is KGHSH, CDR2 LQKENI. CDR3 region: CASSPRSGDTQYF. The CDR3 DNA reads as TGTGCCAGCTCACCCCGGTCCGGGGATACGCAGTATTTT.

The chain uses TRBV29-1 and TRBJ1-2, with a weak D call TRBD1 (6 bases). Germline V gene data show CDR1 as SQVTM and CDR2 as ANQGSEA. This CDR3 spans 13 amino acids. The V end was cut by 5 bases, the J end by 3 bases, with 13 bases between. CDR3 DNA: TGCAGCGTTTCCGGGGGGCCTGACTATGGCTACACCTTC. It encodes CSVSGGPDYGYTF.

This chain joins TRBV6-5 and TRBJ1-2, with 9 bases identical to TRBD1. V gave up 4 bases and J gave up 2 bases; unmatched junction bases: 5. This CDR3 has 15 residues. CDR1 and CDR2 (germline): MNHEY, SVGAGI. CDR3 DNA: TGTGCCAGCAGTTTCGTACAGGGGGCAAACTATGGCTACACCTTC. Translated, it gives CASSFVQGANYGYTF.

This chain links TRBV6-5 with TRBJ1-5, with 7 bases matching TRBD1. The CDR3 length is 15 residues. Germline loops: CDR1 MNHEY, CDR2 SVGAGI. V shed 7 bases, J shed 6 bases, and the junction held 12 bases outside the gene matches. The CDR3 sequence: CASTRPRDRIQPQHF. The CDR3 nucleotides are TGTGCCAGCACTCGTCCCCGGGACAGAATTCAGCCCCAGCATTTT.

A single count supports this clone. This chain connects TRBV10-3 to TRBJ1-4, with a possible D match to TRBD1 (6 bases). The germline V gene encodes CDR1 ENHRY and CDR2 SYGVKD. This CDR3 is 15 amino acids long. Trimming removed 0 bases from V and 3 bases from J, with 8 bases in between. CDR3 sequence: CAISESGAANEKLFF. The CDR3 nucleotides read TGTGCCATCAGTGAGTCGGGGGCGGCTAATGAAAAACTGTTTTTT.

This chain links TRBV19 with TRBJ2-2; 7 nucleotides line up with TRBD1. Losses at the gene ends were 4 bases for V and 0 bases for J; bases not matched to a gene: 2. This CDR3 is 15 amino acids long. Germline-derived CDR1 and CDR2 are LNHDA and SQIVND (reference sequence). The CDR3 coding sequence is TGTGCCAGTAGTACAGGGACAGCGAACACCGGGGAGCTGTTTTTT. Translated, it gives CASSTGTANTGELFF.

The V call is TRBV6-2 or TRBV6-3, the J call TRBJ2-3, with 12 bases aligning to TRBD2. Germline assignment: CDR1 MNHEY and CDR2 SVGEGT. J lost 5 bases, V lost 2 bases, and 8 bases had no gene match. The CDR3 consists of 17 residues. The CDR3 nucleotides are TGTGCCAGCAGTTACCCCTCTAGCGGGGGGGCAGGAGATACGCAGTATTTT. It yields the protein CASSYPSSGGAGDTQYF.

This chain joins TRBV10-1 and TRBJ1-1; the D is unclear. Germline assignment: CDR1 WNHNN and CDR2 SYGVQD (reference sequence). The V end was cut by 6 bases, the J end by 0 bases, with 8 bases between. The CDR3 runs to 13 residues. This CDR3 is CASRGSMNTEAFF. CDR3 in DNA: TGCGCCAGCAGGGGCAGCATGAACACTGAAGCTTTCTTT.

The J gene is TRBJ1-4, the V gene TRBV19; 11 bases agree with TRBD1. Germline loops: CDR1 LNHDA, CDR2 SQIVND (reference sequence). Trimming at V came to 5 bases and at J to 6 bases, leaving 2 bases not matched to a gene. This CDR3 spans 14 amino acids. CDR3 protein: CASSGDRGDEKLFF. The CDR3 nucleotides are TGTGCCAGTAGTGGGGACAGGGGGGATGAAAAACTGTTTTTT.

This chain uses TRBV29-1 with TRBJ2-7, with D possibly being TRBD1 (5 bases). V lost 4 bases to trimming and J lost 6 bases, with 13 bases between them. The germline V gene encodes CDR1 SQVTM and CDR2 ANQGSEA. The length of the CDR3 is 12 residues. The CDR3 DNA is TGCAGCGTTGTTCCAGGGTCTTCCGAGCAGTACTTC. Its translation is CSVVPGSSEQYF.

J is TRBJ1-1 and V is TRBV7-9; D is unresolved. V lost 0 bases, J lost 1 base, and 9 bases lay in between. CDR1 is SEHNR and CDR2 is FQNEAQ in the germline V gene (reference sequence). The CDR3 runs 15 residues. As DNA, the CDR3 is TGTGCCAGCAGCTTAGCGCTAACGGGGAACACTGAAGCTTTCTTT. Residues: CASSLALTGNTEAFF.

V is TRBV7-2 and J is TRBJ2-5; 8 nucleotides line up with TRBD1. V shed 5 bases and J 2 bases; nucleotides not matched to a gene: 4. The CDR3 runs 14 residues. CDR1 and CDR2 (germline): SGHTA, FQGNSA. CDR3 sequence: CASSRNRGQETQYF. CDR3 nucleotide sequence: TGTGCCAGCAGCCGGAACAGGGGGCAAGAGACCCAGTACTTC.